This T cell receptor beta chain was sequenced during a study of CD8 T cells in acute hepatitis C reinfection. As for this clone: Its matching antigen is unknown.

General study points: Chronically infected subjects had no follow-up NS3-1073 repertoires.

Time point defined: naive CD8 control sorted from an acute-time-point sample. The method was immunoSEQ multiplex PCR; TCRdb's version includes in-frame clones alone and lacks a portion of them. The sample carries 30,000 to 45,000 clones, approximately 83% recorded once. The sequencing input was naive CD8+ T cells from PBMCs. This receptor was identified in a woman younger than 30 who spontaneously cleared hepatitis C infection.

CDR3 DNA: TGTGCCAGCAGCTCCGGACAGTTCTCCTACGAGCAGTACTTC. Amino acid sequence: CASSSGQFSYEQYF. The gene calls are TRBV11-2 and TRBJ2-7, with TRBD1 as a possible D gene (6 bases). V lost 4 bases to trimming and J lost 0 bases, with 10 bases between them. CDR1 is SGHAT and CDR2 is FQNNGV in the germline V gene. The CDR3 totals 14 residues. Filled out from reference TRBV11-2 and TRBJ2-7, the complete variable domain reads EAGVAQSPRYKIIEKRQSVAFWCNPISGHATLYWYQQILGQGPKLLIQFQNNGVVDDSQLPKDRFSAERLKGVDSTLKIQPAKLEDSAVYLCASSSGQFSYEQYFGPGTRLTVT.